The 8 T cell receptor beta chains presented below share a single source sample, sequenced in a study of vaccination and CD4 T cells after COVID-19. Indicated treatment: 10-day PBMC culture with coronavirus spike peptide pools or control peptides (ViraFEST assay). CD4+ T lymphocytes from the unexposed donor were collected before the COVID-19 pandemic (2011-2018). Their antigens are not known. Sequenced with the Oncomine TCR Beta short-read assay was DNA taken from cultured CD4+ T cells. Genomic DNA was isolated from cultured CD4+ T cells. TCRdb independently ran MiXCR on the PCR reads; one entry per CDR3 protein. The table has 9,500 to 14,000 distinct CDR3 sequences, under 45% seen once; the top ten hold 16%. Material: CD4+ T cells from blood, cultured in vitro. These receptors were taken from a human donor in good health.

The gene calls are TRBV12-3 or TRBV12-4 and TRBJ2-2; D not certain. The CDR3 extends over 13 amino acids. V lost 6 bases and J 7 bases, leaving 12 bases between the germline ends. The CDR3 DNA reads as TGTGCCAGCAGAATCGACCGGATCGGGGAGCTGTTTTTT. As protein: CASRIDRIGELFF.

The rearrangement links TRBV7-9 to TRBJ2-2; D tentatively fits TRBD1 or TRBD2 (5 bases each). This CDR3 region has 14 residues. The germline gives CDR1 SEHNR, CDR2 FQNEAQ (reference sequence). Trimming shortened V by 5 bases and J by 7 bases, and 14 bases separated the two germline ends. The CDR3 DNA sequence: TGTGCCAGCAGCCCCCCGATGGGGGACGGGGAGCTGTTTTTT. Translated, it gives CASSPPMGDGELFF.

The CDR3 region is CASSSWDRVHTGELFF. Written as DNA, the CDR3 is TGTGCCAGCAGTTCTTGGGACAGGGTACACACCGGGGAGCTGTTTTTT. The chain links TRBV6-5 to TRBJ2-2; 9 bases map to TRBD1. Germline CDR1 is MNHEY and CDR2 is SVGAGI. J gave up 3 bases and V 4 bases, and 6 bases lay outside the gene matches. This CDR3 contains 16 residues.

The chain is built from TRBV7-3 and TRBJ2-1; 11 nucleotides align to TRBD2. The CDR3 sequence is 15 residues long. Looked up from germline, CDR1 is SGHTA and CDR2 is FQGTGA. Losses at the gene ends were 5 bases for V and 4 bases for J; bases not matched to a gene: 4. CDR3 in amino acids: CASSPGLAAYNEQFF. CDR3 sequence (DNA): TGTGCCAGCAGCCCGGGACTAGCGGCATACAATGAGCAGTTCTTC. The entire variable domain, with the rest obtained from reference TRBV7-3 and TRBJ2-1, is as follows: GAGVSQTPSNKVTEKGKYVELRCDPISGHTALYWYRQSLGQGPEFLIYFQGTGAADDSGLPNDRFFAVRPEGSVSTLKIQRTERGDSAVYLCASSPGLAAYNEQFFGPGTRLTVL.

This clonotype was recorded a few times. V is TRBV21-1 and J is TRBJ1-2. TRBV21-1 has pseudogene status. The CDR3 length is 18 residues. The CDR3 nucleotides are TGTGCCAGCAGCAAAGGGCGAAACCGGGACTATAGTGGCTATGGCTACACCTTC. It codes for CASSKGRNRDYSGYGYTF.

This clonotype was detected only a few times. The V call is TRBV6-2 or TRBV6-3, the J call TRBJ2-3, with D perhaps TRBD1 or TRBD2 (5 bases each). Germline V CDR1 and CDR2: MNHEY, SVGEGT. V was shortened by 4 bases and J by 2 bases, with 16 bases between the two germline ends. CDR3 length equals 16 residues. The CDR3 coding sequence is TGTGCCAGCAGTTCACCAGTCGGGGCGTTCACAGATACGCAGTATTTT. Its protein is CASSSPVGAFTDTQYF.

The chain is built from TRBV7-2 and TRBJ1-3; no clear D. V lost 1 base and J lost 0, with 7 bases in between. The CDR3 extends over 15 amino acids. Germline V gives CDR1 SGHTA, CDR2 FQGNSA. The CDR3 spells CASSLGRNSGNTIYF. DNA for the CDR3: TGTGCCAGCAGCTTAGGTCGGAACTCTGGAAACACCATATATTTT.

Here the CDR3 reads CATSDPGTGTGEQYF. CDR3 in DNA: TGTGCCACCAGTGATCCAGGGACAGGGACGGGAGAGCAGTACTTC. The genes are TRBV24-1 and TRBJ2-7; 9 bases align to TRBD1. V shed 3 bases, J shed 7 bases, and the junction held 9 bases outside the gene matches. The germline CDR1 and CDR2 sequences are KGHDR and SFDVKD. The CDR3 spans 15 residues.